Shown below are 14 T cell receptor beta chains from a single sample sequenced in a study of glioma-infiltrating T cells after dendritic cell vaccination. Described time point: after dendritic cell vaccination, including at tumor progression/relapse. The repertoire was sequenced with immunoSEQ multiplex PCR; TCRdb's copy has only in-frame clones and lacks some. The sample has about 25,000 clones, approximately 89% seen once. Sequenced here: blood, sampled after dendritic cell vaccination. These receptor sequences come from a human donor with glioblastoma.

The V call is TRBV5-4, the J call TRBJ2-7, with D perhaps TRBD1 (5 bases). Deletions cut 4 bases from V and 4 bases from J, with 15 bases between. The CDR3 is made up of 14 amino acids. Germline V gene lookup returns CDR1 SGHNT and CDR2 YYREEE (reference sequence). CDR3 coding DNA: TGTGCCAGCAGCCTTGGACAAGTGCAATACGAGCAGTACTTC. Translating gives CASSLGQVQYEQYF. Based on the CDR3 plus reference TRBV5-4 and TRBJ2-7, the full variable domain is ETGVTQSPTHLIKTRGQQVTLRCSSQSGHNTVSWYQQALGQGPQFIFQYYREEENGRGNFPPRFSGLQFPNYSSELNVNALELDDSALYLCASSLGQVQYEQYFGPGTRLTVT.

This clone was counted a single time. The V and J genes are TRBV11-3 and TRBJ2-1; 8 bases fit TRBD2. The V gene's germline CDR1 is SGHNT and CDR2 YENEEA. The CDR3 runs to 17 residues. Unmatched junction bases numbered 11, after V lost 5 bases and J lost 2 bases. The CDR3 here is CASSPRSGVGPYNEQFF. The DNA for the CDR3 is TGTGCCAGCAGCCCCCGTAGCGGGGTAGGGCCCTACAATGAGCAGTTCTTC.

This chain uses TRBV7-6 with TRBJ2-5, with D possibly TRBD1 on 5 matching bases. Germline V gene data show CDR1 as SGHVS and CDR2 as FNYEAQ. Trimming took 0 bases from V and 1 from J, leaving 9 bases between them. The CDR3 is 15 residues long. The chain's CDR3 is CASSLARTLQETQYF. As DNA, the CDR3 is TGTGCCAGCAGCTTAGCCCGGACACTCCAAGAGACCCAGTACTTC.

The chain recombines TRBV6-1 with TRBJ1-1, with a tentative D call TRBD1 (6 bases). Germline V CDR1 and CDR2: MNHNS, SASEGT. V lost 4 bases and J lost 3, with 24 bases in between. The CDR3 loop spans 18 amino acids. CDR3 region: CASSGQVRFNIFDTEAFF. The CDR3, as DNA: TGTGCCAGCAGTGGACAGGTCCGTTTTAATATTTTTGACACTGAAGCTTTCTTT.

This chain uses TRBV10-1 with TRBJ2-3; TRBD2 is a possible D gene (6 bases). CDR3 length equals 15 residues. Germline lookup yields CDR1 WNHNN and CDR2 SYGVQD (reference sequence). V lost 2 bases and J lost 6, with 15 bases in between. CDR3 loop: CASSEVRGGVDTQYF. The CDR3 DNA reads TGCGCCAGCAGTGAGGTGCGGGGCGGGGTCGATACGCAGTATTTT.

The rearrangement uses TRBV7-2 and TRBJ1-5; D is uncertain. Germline V gene data show CDR1 as SGHTA and CDR2 as FQGNSA. This CDR3 is built from 13 residues. With 4 bases removed from V and 7 bases from J, the gap between germline ends came to 11 bases. The CDR3 nucleotides read TGTGCCAGCAGCTATCGGGGAGAGCAGCCCCAGCATTTT. It is translated as CASSYRGEQPQHF.

The V call is TRBV5-1, the J call TRBJ2-7, with 10 bases matching TRBD2. Per the germline V gene, CDR1 is SGHRS and CDR2 is YFSETQ. The CDR3 contains 15 residues. Unmatched junction bases numbered 6, after V lost 0 bases and J lost 6 bases. Here the CDR3 reads CASSLAQRGGSEQYF. The CDR3 nucleotides are TGCGCCAGCAGCTTGGCCCAGCGGGGGGGTTCCGAGCAGTACTTC.

The chain carries TRBV11-3 and TRBJ2-3, with TRBD1 as a possible D gene (6 bases). The CDR3 has 15 amino acids. Between the trimmed V and J ends, which lost 3 bases and 5 bases, there was a span of 15 bases. Germline V gene lookup returns CDR1 SGHNT and CDR2 YENEEA. The CDR3: CASSFSGVGGDTQYF. CDR3 nucleotide sequence: TGTGCCAGCAGCTTCTCAGGAGTAGGGGGAGATACGCAGTATTTT.

The chain recombines TRBV7-2 with TRBJ2-5; possible D gene TRBD2, 5 bases. This CDR3 is built from 14 residues. V was cut by 1 base and J by 1 base, with 7 bases left in between. The germline gives CDR1 SGHTA, CDR2 FQGNSA. The chain's CDR3 is CASSLGSGQETQYF. The CDR3 DNA reads as TGTGCCAGCAGCTTAGGGAGCGGCCAAGAGACCCAGTACTTC.

V is TRBV7-9 and J is TRBJ1-4; maybe TRBD1 (6 bases). Trimming pared 1 base from V and 0 bases from J, leaving 6 bases between. The CDR3 totals 15 residues. Germline-derived CDR1 and CDR2 are SEHNR and FQNEAQ (reference sequence). CDR3 DNA sequence: TGTGCCAGCAGCTTAGGGGGGCCAACTAATGAAAAACTGTTTTTT. Translating it yields CASSLGGPTNEKLFF.

CDR3 amino acids: CASSLRDRFGEQYF. The CDR3 region has the DNA TGTGCCAGCAGCTTGAGGGACAGGTTTGGGGAGCAGTACTTC. The V gene is TRBV5-8, the J gene TRBJ2-7, with TRBD1 identical over 8 bases. CDR3 length equals 14 residues. The trim removed 1 base at V and 7 bases at J, leaving 7 bases unmatched. In germline, CDR1 is SGHTS, CDR2 YDEGEE.

The rearrangement uses TRBV6-4 and TRBJ1-1; TRBD1 is a possible D gene (6 bases). The CDR3 has 14 residues. The V end lost 6 bases, the J end lost 3 bases, and 14 bases lay between the germline ends. Germline CDR1 and CDR2: MRHNA and SNTAGT. The CDR3 DNA is TGTGCCAGCAGGAACACCGACAGGCACACTGAAGCTTTCTTT. As protein: CASRNTDRHTEAFF.

V is TRBV20-1 and J is TRBJ1-2; D is possibly TRBD1 (5 bases). V was pared by 3 bases and J by 8 bases, with 10 bases between. The CDR3 spans 11 residues. CDR1 is DFQATT, CDR2 SNEGSKA, per germline (reference sequence). Here the CDR3 reads CSASRGDGYTF. CDR3 in DNA: TGCAGTGCTAGTCGCGGGGACGGCTACACCTTC.

This rearrangement joins TRBV6-6 to TRBJ1-3; D remains ambiguous. The CDR3 sequence is 14 residues long. Trimming stripped 6 bases from V and 2 bases from J, with 11 bases between. In germline, CDR1 is MNHNY, CDR2 SVGAGI (reference sequence). CDR3 in DNA: TGTGCCAGCAGCTATAGCGTGACTGGAAACACCATATATTTT. This codes for CASSYSVTGNTIYF.